This T cell receptor beta chain emerged from a study of identifying expanded T cells in peripheral blood. TCRdb keeps only in-frame clones here, not all; method: immunoSEQ multiplex PCR. Among approximately 56,000 clones listed, 82% were seen once. Per the germline V gene, CDR1 is KGHSH and CDR2 is LQKENI. V trimming: 1 base; J trimming: 1 base; junction bases outside the gene matches: 6. The CDR3 is 16 amino acids. Points on this clone: Its antigen is not identified.

No infections or other immune events were documented during collection. General study points: Clone count variance between roughly 2-week samples rose with total template count. Differentially abundant clones: about 1.3 between replicates, around 16 at roughly 15 days, 19 at four.

The receptor's source is a person between 18 and 75 years old in good health. The sequencing sample was made of blood. The rearrangement uses TRBV18 and TRBJ2-5; TRBD1 matches 7 bases. DNA of the CDR3: TGTGCCAGCTCACCACTTACAGGGGTTGGCCAAGAGACCCAGTACTTC. Amino acid sequence: CASSPLTGVGQETQYF. The complete variable domain, with remaining parts taken from reference TRBV18 and TRBJ2-5, reads NAGVMQNPRHLVRRRGQEARLRCSPMKGHSHVYWYRQLPEEGLKFMVYLQKENIIDESGMPKERFSAEFPKEGPSILRIQQVVRGDSAAYFCASSPLTGVGQETQYFGPGTRLLVL.